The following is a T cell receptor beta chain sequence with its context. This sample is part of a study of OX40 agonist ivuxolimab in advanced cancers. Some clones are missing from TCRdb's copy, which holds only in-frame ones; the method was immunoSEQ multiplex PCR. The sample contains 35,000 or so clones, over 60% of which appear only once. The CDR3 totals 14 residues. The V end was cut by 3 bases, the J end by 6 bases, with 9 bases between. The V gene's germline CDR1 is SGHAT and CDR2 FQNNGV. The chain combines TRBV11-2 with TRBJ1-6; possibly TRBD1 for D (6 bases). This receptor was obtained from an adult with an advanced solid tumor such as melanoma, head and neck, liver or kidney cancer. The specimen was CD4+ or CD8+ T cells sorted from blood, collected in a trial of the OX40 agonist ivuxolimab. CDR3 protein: CASSLEGGNSPLHF. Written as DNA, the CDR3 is TGTGCCAGCAGCTTGGAGGGGGGTAATTCACCCCTCCACTTT.